This note documents a single T cell receptor beta chain sequence. No antigen is known for it. The treatment here: oral pan-JAK inhibitor, 5-10 mg twice daily. Germline CDR1 reads SGHTA; CDR2 reads FQGNSA. The trim removed 4 bases at V and 4 bases at J, leaving 5 bases unmatched. The CDR3 loop spans 16 amino acids. Following RNA extraction, reverse transcription yielded cDNA that acted as the sequencing template. Assay: immunoSEQ multiplex PCR; the TCRdb copy retains only in-frame clones and omits some. The sample lists roughly 140,000 clones; about four fifths were seen once. The data originate from a study of CD8+ T cells in alopecia areata. Study-wide results and caveats: Mice showed clearer TCR sharing than patients did, a gap that was possibly HLA-related.

The chain links TRBV7-2 to TRBJ2-1, with TRBD2 matching over 12 bases. Specimen: CD8+ T cells sorted from blood, collected at week 4, from a patient treated with tofacitinib. The receptor was derived from a human donor with alopecia areata. The CDR3 here is CASSWGGLAGYNEQFF. The CDR3, as DNA: TGTGCCAGCAGCTGGGGAGGACTAGCGGGGTACAATGAGCAGTTCTTC.